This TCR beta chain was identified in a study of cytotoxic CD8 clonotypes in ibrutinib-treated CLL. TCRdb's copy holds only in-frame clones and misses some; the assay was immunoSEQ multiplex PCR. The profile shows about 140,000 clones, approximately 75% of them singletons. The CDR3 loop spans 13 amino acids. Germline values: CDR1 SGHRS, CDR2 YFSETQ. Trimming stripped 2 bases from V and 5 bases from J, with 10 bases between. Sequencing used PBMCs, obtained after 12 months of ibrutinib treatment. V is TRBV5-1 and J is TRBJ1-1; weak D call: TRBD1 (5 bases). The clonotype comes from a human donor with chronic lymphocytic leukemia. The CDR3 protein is CASSFVGETEAFF. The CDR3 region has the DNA TGCGCCAGCAGCTTCGTAGGGGAAACTGAAGCTTTCTTT.